This is a list of T cell receptor beta chains from one sample in a study of cytomegalovirus exposure and HLA in healthy donors. Data came from immunoSEQ multiplex PCR; TCRdb stores just in-frame clones and leaves some out. The table lists approximately 140,000 clones. Sequenced: PBMCs. The source of these receptors is a man aged 35-49 years in good health and CMV-seronegative. Each CDR3 is given with its conserved first and last residue. The D gene is left open where the match is weak.

CDR3 length	D gene	J gene	V gene	CDR3 protein
15	TRBD1	TRBJ1-1	TRBV18	CASSPRTGLNTEAFF
14	-	TRBJ1-6	TRBV9	CASSPQGQGSPLHF
14	TRBD1	TRBJ2-7	TRBV4-3	CASSRDRGPYEQYF
15	-	TRBJ1-2	TRBV7-6	CASSLGTEDDYGYTF
15	-	TRBJ1-1	TRBV5-4	CASSLEWQMNTEAFF
14	-	TRBJ2-2	TRBV6-5	CASWGLTNTGELFF
15	TRBD2	TRBJ2-3	TRBV5-1	CASSARLALTDTQYF
16	TRBD1	TRBJ1-6	TRBV5-4	CASSVEGQGYNSPLHF
16	TRBD2	TRBJ2-3	TRBV2	CASRASGTSGLDTQYF
10	-	TRBJ2-1	TRBV28	CASSDREQFF
15	TRBD1	TRBJ1-1	TRBV6-5	CASSLQTGGIGEAFF
16	TRBD1	TRBJ2-3	TRBV4-1	CASSQAGTGGTDTQYF
14	-	TRBJ2-2	TRBV19	CASSKAPRGRELFF
14	TRBD1	TRBJ1-2	TRBV19	CASSIRDSNYGYTF
15	-	TRBJ1-4	TRBV7-3	CASSKSGDKDEKLFF
14	TRBD1	TRBJ2-7	TRBV7-2	CASSHGQASYEQYF